This TCR beta chain was observed in a study of CD8+CD57+ T cells in acquired aplastic anemia. With regard to this clonotype: This sequence may be a read error, since a much larger clone differs from it by one base.

It was patients with CD8+CD57+ cell expansion by flow cytometry who were chosen for sequencing. Acquired aplastic anemia of severe grade affected all patients. Both TCR beta VDJ combination and CDR3 sequence profiling were carried out. Genomic DNA was the template for this profiling. TCRdb reprocessed the reads via MiXCR and lists one record per CDR3 protein. The sample records around 500,000 distinct CDR3 sequences, approximately 32% being singletons. This CDR3 contains 13 residues. Per the germline V gene, CDR1 is SGHDN and CDR2 is FVKESK. The V gene is TRBV14, the J gene TRBJ2-7, with D possibly being TRBD1 (5 bases). The sample comprised sorted CD4+, CD8+, or CD8+CD57+ T cells (not recorded which) from PBMCs. This TCR derives from a human donor with aplastic anemia. This CDR3 is CASNRQGVYEQCF. DNA of the CDR3: TGTGCCAGCAATCGTCAGGGTGTCTACGAGCAGTGCTTC. Drawing the rest from reference TRBV14 and TRBJ2-7, the complete variable domain is EAGVTQFPSHSVIEKGQTVTLRCDPISGHDNLYWYRRVMGKEIKFLLHFVKESKQDESGMPNNRFLAERTGGTYSTLKVQPAELEDSGVYFCASNRQGVYEQCFGPGTRLTVT.